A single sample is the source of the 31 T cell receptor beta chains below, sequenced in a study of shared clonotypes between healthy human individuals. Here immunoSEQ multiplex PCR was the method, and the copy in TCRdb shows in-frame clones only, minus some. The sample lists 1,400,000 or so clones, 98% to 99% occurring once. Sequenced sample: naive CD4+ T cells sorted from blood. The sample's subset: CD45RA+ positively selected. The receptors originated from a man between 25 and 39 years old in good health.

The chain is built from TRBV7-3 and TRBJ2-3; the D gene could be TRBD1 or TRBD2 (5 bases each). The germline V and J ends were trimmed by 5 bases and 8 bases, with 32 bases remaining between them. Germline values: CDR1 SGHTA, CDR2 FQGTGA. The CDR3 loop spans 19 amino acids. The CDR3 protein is CASSPIRPLKGWDPGTQYF. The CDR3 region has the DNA TGTGCCAGCAGCCCAATCCGCCCCCTAAAAGGTTGGGACCCGGGTACGCAGTATTTT.

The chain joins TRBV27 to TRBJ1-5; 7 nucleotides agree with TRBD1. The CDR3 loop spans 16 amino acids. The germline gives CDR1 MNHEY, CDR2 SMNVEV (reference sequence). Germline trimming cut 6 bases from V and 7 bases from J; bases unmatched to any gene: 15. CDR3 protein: CASSDTGVIRGQPQHF. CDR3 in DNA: TGTGCCAGCAGCGATACAGGGGTAATACGAGGACAGCCCCAGCATTTT.

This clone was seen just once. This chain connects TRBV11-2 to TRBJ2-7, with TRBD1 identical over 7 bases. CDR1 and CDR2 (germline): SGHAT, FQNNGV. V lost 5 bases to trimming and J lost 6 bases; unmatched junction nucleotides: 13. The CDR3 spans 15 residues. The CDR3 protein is CASSPSTGVGVEQYF. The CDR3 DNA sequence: TGTGCCAGCAGCCCCAGTACAGGGGTCGGGGTCGAGCAGTACTTC.

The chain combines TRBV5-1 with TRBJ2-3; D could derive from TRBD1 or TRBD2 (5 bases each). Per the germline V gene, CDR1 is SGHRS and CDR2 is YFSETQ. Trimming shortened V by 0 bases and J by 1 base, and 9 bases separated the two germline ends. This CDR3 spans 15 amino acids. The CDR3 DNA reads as TGCGCCAGCAGCTTGGGGGACCATCGCACAGATACGCAGTATTTT. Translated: CASSLGDHRTDTQYF.

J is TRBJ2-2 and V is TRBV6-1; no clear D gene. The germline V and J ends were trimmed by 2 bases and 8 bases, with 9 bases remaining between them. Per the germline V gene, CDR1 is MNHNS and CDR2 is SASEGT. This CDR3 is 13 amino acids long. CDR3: CASSELEAGELFF. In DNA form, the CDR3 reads TGTGCCAGCAGTGAACTGGAAGCAGGGGAGCTGTTTTTT.

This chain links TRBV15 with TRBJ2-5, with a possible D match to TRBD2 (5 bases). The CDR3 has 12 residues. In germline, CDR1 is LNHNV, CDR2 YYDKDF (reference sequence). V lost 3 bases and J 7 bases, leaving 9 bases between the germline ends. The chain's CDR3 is CATSSIGGTQYF. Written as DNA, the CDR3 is TGTGCCACCAGCAGCATTGGAGGGACCCAGTACTTC. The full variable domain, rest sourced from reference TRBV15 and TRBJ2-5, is DAMVIQNPRYQVTQFGKPVTLSCSQTLNHNVMYWYQQKSSQAPKLLFHYYDKDFNNEADTPDNFQSRRPNTSFCFLDIRSPGLGDTAMYLCATSSIGGTQYFGPGTRLLVL.

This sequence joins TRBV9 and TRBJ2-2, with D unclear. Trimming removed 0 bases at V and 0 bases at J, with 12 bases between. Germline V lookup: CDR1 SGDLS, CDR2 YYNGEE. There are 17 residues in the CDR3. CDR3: CASSVGPLGSNTGELFF. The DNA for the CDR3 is TGTGCCAGCAGCGTAGGCCCCTTGGGATCGAACACCGGGGAGCTGTTTTTT.

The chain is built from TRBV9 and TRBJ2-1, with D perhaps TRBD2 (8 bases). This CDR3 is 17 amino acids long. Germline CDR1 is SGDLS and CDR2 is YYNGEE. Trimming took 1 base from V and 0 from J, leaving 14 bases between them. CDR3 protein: CASSVRGLAGSYNEQFF. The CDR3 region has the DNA TGTGCCAGCAGCGTAAGGGGGCTAGCGGGCTCCTACAATGAGCAGTTCTTC.

CDR3 residues: CASSYRSGTGGEQYF. As DNA, the CDR3 is TGTGCCAGCAGTTACCGTTCCGGGACAGGGGGCGAGCAGTACTTC. The chain recombines TRBV6-5 with TRBJ2-7; 11 bases are shared with TRBD1. This CDR3 contains 15 residues. From germline, CDR1 is MNHEY and CDR2 SVGAGI. After removal of 2 bases from V and 6 bases from J, the junction contained 6 bases not matched to a gene.

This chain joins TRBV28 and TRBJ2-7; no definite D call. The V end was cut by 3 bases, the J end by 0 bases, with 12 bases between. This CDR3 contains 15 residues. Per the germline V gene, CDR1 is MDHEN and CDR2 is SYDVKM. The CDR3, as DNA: TGTGCCAGCAGTTTGGGCATTAGGAGCTCCTACGAGCAGTACTTC. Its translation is CASSLGIRSSYEQYF. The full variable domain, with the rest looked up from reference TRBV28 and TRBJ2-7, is DVKVTQSSRYLVKRTGEKVFLECVQDMDHENMFWYRQDPGLGLRLIYFSYDVKMKEKGDIPEGYSVSREKKERFSLILESASTNQTSMYLCASSLGIRSSYEQYFGPGTRLTVT.

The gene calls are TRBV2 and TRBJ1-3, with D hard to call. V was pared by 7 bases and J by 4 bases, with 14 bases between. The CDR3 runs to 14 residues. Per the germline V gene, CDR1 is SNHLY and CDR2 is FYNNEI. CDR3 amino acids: CASKVQEAGNTIYF. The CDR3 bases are TGTGCCAGCAAGGTTCAGGAGGCCGGAAACACCATATATTTT.

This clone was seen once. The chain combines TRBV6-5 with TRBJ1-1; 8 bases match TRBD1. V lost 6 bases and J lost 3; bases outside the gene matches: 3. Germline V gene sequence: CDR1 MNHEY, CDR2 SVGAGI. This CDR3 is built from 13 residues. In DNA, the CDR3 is TGTGCCAGCAGGGGACAGGCAGACACTGAAGCTTTCTTT. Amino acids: CASRGQADTEAFF.

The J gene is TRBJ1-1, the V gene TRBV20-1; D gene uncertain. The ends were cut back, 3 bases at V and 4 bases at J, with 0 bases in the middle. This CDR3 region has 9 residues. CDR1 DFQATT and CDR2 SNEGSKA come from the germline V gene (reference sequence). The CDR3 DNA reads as TGCAGTGCTAGCACTGAAGCTTTCTTT. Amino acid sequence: CSASTEAFF.

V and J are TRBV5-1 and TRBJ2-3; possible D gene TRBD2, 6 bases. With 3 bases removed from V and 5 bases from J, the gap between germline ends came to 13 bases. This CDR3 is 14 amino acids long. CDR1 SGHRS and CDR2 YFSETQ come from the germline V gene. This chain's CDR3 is CASSSASAGDTQYF. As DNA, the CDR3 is TGCGCCAGCAGCTCGGCTAGCGCGGGAGATACGCAGTATTTT.

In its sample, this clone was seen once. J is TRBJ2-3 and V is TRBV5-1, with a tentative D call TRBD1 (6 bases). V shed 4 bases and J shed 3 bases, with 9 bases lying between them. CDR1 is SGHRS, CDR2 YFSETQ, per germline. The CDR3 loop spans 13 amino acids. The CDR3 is CASSTGQTDTQYF. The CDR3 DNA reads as TGCGCCAGCAGCACCGGACAGACAGATACGCAGTATTTT.

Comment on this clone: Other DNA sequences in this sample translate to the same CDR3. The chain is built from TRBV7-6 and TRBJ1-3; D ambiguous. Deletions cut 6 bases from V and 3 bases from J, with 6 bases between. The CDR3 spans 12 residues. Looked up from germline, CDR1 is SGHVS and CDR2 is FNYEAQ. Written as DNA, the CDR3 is TGTGCCAGCAGTTTAAGTGGAAACACCATATATTTT. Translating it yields CASSLSGNTIYF.

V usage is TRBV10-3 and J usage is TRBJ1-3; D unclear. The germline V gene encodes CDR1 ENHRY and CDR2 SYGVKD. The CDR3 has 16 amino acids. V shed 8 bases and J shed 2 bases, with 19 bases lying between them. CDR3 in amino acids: CAIGRASSVTGNTIYF. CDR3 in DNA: TGTGCCATCGGGCGGGCCTCCTCCGTAACTGGAAACACCATATATTTT.

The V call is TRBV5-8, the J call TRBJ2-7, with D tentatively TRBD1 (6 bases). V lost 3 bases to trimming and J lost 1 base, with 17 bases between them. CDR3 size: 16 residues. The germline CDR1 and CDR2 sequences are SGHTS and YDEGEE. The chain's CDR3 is CASSWAPGALSYEQYF. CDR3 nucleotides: TGTGCCAGCAGCTGGGCCCCAGGGGCCCTTTCCTACGAGCAGTACTTC.

In DNA, the CDR3 is TGTGCCAGCAGCCCATCTAGCGGGAGGGGTGATGAGCAGTACTTC. It encodes CASSPSSGRGDEQYF. The J gene is TRBJ2-7, the V gene TRBV7-8; 12 positions match TRBD2. V was pared by 5 bases and J by 7 bases, with 9 bases of the junction left unmatched. The CDR3 loop spans 15 amino acids. CDR1 SGHVS and CDR2 FQNEAQ come from the germline V gene. Together with reference TRBV7-8 and TRBJ2-7, the CDR3 gives the full variable domain: GAGVSQSPRYKVAKRGQDVALRCDPISGHVSLFWYQQALGQGPEFLTYFQNEAQLDKSGLPSDRFFAERPEGSVSTLKIQRTQQEDSAVYLCASSPSSGRGDEQYFGPGTRLTVT.

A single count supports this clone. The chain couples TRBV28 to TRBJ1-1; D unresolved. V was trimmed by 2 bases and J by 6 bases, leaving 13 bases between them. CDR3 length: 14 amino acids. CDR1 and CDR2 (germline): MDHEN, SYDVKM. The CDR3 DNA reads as TGTGCCAGCAGTTTAGGCAGTTTAGTGGCTGAAGCTTTCTTT. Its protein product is CASSLGSLVAEAFF.

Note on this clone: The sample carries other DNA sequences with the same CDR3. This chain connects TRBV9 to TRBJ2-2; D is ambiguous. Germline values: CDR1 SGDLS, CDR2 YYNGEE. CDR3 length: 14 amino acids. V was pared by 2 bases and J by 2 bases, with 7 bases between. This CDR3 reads CASSVLPNTGELFF. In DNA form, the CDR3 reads TGTGCCAGCAGCGTTTTACCAAACACCGGGGAGCTGTTTTTT. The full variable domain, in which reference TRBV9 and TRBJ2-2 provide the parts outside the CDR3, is DSGVTQTPKHLITATGQRVTLRCSPRSGDLSVYWYQQSLDQGLQFLIQYYNGEERAKGNILERFSAQQFPDLHSELNLSSLELGDSALYFCASSVLPNTGELFFGEGSRLTVL.

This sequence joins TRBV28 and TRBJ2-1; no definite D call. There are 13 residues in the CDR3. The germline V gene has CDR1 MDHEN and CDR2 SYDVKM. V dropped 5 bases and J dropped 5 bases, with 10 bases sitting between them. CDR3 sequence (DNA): TGTGCCAGCAGTCCCGTTATCAACAATGAGCAGTTCTTC. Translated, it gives CASSPVINNEQFF.

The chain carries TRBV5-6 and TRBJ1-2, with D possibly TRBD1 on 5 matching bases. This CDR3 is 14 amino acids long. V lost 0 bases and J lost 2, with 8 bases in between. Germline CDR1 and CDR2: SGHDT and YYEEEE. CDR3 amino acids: CASSLAGTNYGYTF. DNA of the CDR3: TGTGCCAGCAGCTTGGCTGGGACGAACTATGGCTACACCTTC. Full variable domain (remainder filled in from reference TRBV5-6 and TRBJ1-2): DAGVTQSPTHLIKTRGQQVTLRCSPKSGHDTVSWYQQALGQGPQFIFQYYEEEERQRGNFPDRFSGHQFPNYSSELNVNALLLGDSALYLCASSLAGTNYGYTFGSGTRLTVV.

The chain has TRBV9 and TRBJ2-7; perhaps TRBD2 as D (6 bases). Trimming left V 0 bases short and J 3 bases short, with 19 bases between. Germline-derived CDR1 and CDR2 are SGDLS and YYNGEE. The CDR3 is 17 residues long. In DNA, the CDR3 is TGTGCCAGCAGCGTAGCTCCCGTTGGCGGGGCGGACTACGAGCAGTACTTC. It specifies CASSVAPVGGADYEQYF.

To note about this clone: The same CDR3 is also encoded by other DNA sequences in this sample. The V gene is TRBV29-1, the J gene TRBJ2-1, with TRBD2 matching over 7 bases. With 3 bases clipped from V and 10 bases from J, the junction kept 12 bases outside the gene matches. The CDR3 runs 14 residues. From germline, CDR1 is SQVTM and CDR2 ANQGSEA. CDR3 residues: CSVDLAGAAGEQFF. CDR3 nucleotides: TGCAGCGTTGATCTGGCGGGAGCAGCGGGAGAGCAGTTCTTC.

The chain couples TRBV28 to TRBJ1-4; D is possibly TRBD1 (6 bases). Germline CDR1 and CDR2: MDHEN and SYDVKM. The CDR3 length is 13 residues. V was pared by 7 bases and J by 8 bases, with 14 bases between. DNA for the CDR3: TGTGCCAGCACCTACAGGGTGTGGGAAAAACTGTTTTTT. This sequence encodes CASTYRVWEKLFF.

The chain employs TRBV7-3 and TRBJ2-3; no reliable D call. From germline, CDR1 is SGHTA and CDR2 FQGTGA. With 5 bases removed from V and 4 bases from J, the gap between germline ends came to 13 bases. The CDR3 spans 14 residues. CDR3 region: CASSLDRAADTQYF. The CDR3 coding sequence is TGTGCCAGCAGCCTGGACCGGGCCGCAGATACGCAGTATTTT.

In DNA, the CDR3 is TGTGCCAGCAGCCCCATCGGGGGACGGGGCAATGAGCAGTTCTTC. It encodes CASSPIGGRGNEQFF. This sequence joins TRBV5-5 and TRBJ2-1; D perhaps matches TRBD2 (6 bases). CDR1 is SGHKS and CDR2 is YYEKEE in the germline V gene (reference sequence). V gave up 4 bases and J gave up 6 bases, with 17 bases separating them. This CDR3 is built from 15 residues.

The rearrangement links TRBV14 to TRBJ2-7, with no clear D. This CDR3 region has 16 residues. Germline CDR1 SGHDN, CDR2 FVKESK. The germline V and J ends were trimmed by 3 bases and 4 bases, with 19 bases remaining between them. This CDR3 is CASSHSPGPPLYEQYF. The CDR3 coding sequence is TGTGCCAGCAGCCACAGCCCCGGGCCCCCATTGTACGAGCAGTACTTC.

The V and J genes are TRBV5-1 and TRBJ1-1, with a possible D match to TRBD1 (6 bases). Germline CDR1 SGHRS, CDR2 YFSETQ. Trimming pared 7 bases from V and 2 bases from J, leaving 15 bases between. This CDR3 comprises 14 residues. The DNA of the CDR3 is TGCGCCAGCGCCCTCGGGGGCAGTAACACTGAAGCTTTCTTT. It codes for CASALGGSNTEAFF.

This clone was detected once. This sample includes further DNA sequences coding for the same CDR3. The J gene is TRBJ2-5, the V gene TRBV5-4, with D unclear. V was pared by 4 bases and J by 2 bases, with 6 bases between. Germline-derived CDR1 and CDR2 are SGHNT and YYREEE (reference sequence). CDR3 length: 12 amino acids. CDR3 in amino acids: CASSLPQETQYF. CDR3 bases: TGTGCCAGCAGCCTACCACAAGAGACCCAGTACTTC.